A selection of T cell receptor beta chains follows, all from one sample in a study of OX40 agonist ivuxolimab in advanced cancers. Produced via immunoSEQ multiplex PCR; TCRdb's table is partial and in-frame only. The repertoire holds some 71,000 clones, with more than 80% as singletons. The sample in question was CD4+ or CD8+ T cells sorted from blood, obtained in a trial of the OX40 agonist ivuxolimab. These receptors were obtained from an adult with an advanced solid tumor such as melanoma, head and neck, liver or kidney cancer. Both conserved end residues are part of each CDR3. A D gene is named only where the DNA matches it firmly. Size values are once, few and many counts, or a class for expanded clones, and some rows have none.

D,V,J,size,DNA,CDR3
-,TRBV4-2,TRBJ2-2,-,TGTGCCAGCAGTTTGTCGACCACGAGGACCGGGGAGCTGTTTTTT,CASSLSTTRTGELFF
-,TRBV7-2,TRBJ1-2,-,TGTGCCAGCAGCCCAGATATCCGTTATGGCTACACCTTC,CASSPDIRYGYTF
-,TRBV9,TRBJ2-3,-,TGTGCCAGCAGCCCCGAGGCAACAGATACGCAGTATTTT,CASSPEATDTQYF
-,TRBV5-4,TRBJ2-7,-,TGTGCCAGCGGTATGGGTACGGCGGGCCGGCGCGCAGAGCAGTACTTC,CASGMGTAGRRAEQYF
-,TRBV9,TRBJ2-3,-,TGTGCCAGCACGGTGGGGGACACAGATACGCAGTATTTT,CASTVGDTDTQYF
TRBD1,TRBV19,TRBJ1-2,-,TGTGCCAGTAGTATGGGTACAGGGGTCTACGGCTACACCTTC,CASSMGTGVYGYTF
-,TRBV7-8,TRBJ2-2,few,TGTGCCAGCAGCCAATTACCCGGGGAGCTGTTTTTT,CASSQLPGELFF
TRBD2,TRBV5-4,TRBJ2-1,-,TGTGCCAGCAGCTCGGGGGGAAGGTTAACCTACAATGAGCAGTTCTTC,CASSSGGRLTYNEQFF
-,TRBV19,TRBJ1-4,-,TGTGCCAGTAGTATGTTAGACGCCAATGAAAAACTGTTTTTT,CASSMLDANEKLFF
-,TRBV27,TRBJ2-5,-,TGTGCCAGCAGTTTATCCTGGCAGTTCCAAGAGACCCAGTACTTC,CASSLSWQFQETQYF
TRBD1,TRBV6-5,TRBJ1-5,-,TGTGCCAGCAGCCCTGACAGGGCTGATCAGCCCCAGCATTTT,CASSPDRADQPQHF
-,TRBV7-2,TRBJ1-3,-,TGTGCCAGCAGCTTAGAACTGGGTTTTGGAAACACCATATATTTT,CASSLELGFGNTIYF
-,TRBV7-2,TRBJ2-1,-,TGTGCCAGCAGCTTCTTACGGGGTGAGCAGTTCTTC,CASSFLRGEQFF
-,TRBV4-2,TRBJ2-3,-,TGTGCCAGCAGCCAAGACCTAGAAGATACGCAGTATTTT,CASSQDLEDTQYF
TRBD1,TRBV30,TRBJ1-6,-,TGTGCCTGGGACTTCGGGACAGTAAATTCACCCCTCCACTTT,CAWDFGTVNSPLHF
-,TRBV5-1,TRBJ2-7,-,TGCGCCAGCAGCTTGCGCGCCGACTACGAGCAGTACTTC,CASSLRADYEQYF
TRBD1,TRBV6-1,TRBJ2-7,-,TGTGCCAGCAGTCGCCGCGGGACAGGGGTTCAGTGGGGGTACTTC,CASSRRGTGVQWGYF
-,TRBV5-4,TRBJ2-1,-,TGTGCCAGCAGCCACCGGGACACACAATGGGAGCAGTTCTTC,CASSHRDTQWEQFF
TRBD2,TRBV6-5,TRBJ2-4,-,TGTGCCAGCAGTTGGACTAGCGGGGGGGCTGACATTCAGTACTTC,CASSWTSGGADIQYF
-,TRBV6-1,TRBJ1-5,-,TGTGCCAGCAACGAACGAACGGCCGCCAATCAGCCCCAGCATTTT,CASNERTAANQPQHF
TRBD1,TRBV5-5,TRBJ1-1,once,TGTGCCAGCAGCGGGGACAGGGATTCGAACACTGAAGCTTTCTTT,CASSGDRDSNTEAFF
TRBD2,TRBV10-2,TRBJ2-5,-,TGCGCCAGCAGTGTCGGGGGGTGGGTAGAGACCCAGTACTTC,CASSVGGWVETQYF
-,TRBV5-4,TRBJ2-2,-,TGTGCCAGCAGCACGGGCCAGGCCAGGGGCACCGGGGAGCTGTTTTTT,CASSTGQARGTGELFF
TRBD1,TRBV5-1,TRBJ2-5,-,TGCGCCAGCAGCTTGGGACAGGGGGCTTTCGAGACCCAGTACTTC,CASSLGQGAFETQYF
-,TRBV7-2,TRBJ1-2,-,TGTGCCAGCAGCTTAGGGCAACTACGTAACTATGGCTACACCTTC,CASSLGQLRNYGYTF